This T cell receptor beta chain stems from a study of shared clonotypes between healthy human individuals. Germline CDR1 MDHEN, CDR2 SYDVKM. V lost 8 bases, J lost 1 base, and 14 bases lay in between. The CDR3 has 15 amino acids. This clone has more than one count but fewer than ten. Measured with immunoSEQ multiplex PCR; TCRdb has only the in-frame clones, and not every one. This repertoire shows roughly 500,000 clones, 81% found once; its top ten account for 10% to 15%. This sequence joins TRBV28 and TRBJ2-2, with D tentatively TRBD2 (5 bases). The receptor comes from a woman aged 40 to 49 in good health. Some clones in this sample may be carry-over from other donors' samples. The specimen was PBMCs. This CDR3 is CASRTEGGNTGELFF. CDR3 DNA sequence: TGTGCCAGCCGCACTGAGGGCGGGAACACCGGGGAGCTGTTTTTT.